The 24 T cell receptor beta chains given below trace back to one sample, sequenced in a study of cytomegalovirus exposure and HLA in healthy donors. PCR used 60 Vbeta primers and 13 Jbeta primers. The data were produced by immunoSEQ multiplex PCR, yet TCRdb's version contains in-frame clones alone and is incomplete. The data contain some 150,000 clones, roughly 77% of them singletons. The sample consisted of PBMCs. These receptors all stem from a young man in good health and CMV-seropositive.

This rearrangement joins TRBV10-3 to TRBJ2-3; TRBD2 might be the D (7 bases). V dropped 10 bases and J dropped 4 bases, with 18 bases sitting between them. The CDR3 sequence is 14 residues long. Germline CDR1 reads ENHRY; CDR2 reads SYGVKD. CDR3 in DNA: TGTGCCACCAGGGGCGGGAGTGACGCAGATACGCAGTATTTT. Translation gives CATRGGSDADTQYF.

The rearrangement uses TRBV9 and TRBJ2-7, with D unresolved. V lost 4 bases and J 2 bases, leaving 16 bases between the germline ends. The germline CDR1 and CDR2 sequences are SGDLS and YYNGEE. CDR3 length: 15 amino acids. The DNA for the CDR3 is TGTGCCAGCAGCCCGTCCTCCCGGGTTACCTACGAGCAGTACTTC. Translation: CASSPSSRVTYEQYF.

This sequence joins TRBV6-1 and TRBJ2-7; TRBD2 matches at 9 bases. Trimming cost V 6 bases and J 0 bases; bases outside gene matches: 6. CDR1 is MNHNS, CDR2 SASEGT, per germline. CDR3 length equals 15 residues. CDR3 sequence: CASRISGRSSYEQYF. CDR3 sequence (DNA): TGTGCCAGCAGGATTAGCGGGAGAAGCTCCTACGAGCAGTACTTC.

The chain is built from TRBV6-5 and TRBJ1-2; unclear D gene. V gave up 4 bases and J gave up 5 bases, with 11 bases separating them. From germline, CDR1 is MNHEY and CDR2 SVGAGI. The CDR3 totals 13 residues. The CDR3 nucleotides read TGTGCCAGCAGTTCTCCCTACCGGTATGGCTACACCTTC. Amino acids: CASSSPYRYGYTF.

The genes are TRBV12-5 and TRBJ2-3, with TRBD1 as a possible D gene (6 bases). The CDR3 is 15 residues long. V was clipped by 0 bases and J by 6 bases, with 13 bases between them. CDR1 and CDR2 from the germline V gene are LGHNT and FRNRAP. The CDR3 here is CASGLVGGAGDTQYF. The DNA for the CDR3 is TGTGCTAGTGGTTTGGTAGGGGGAGCTGGGGATACGCAGTATTTT.

This clone was seen more than once but under ten times. This CDR3 reads CAWRDTGGADYGYTF. CDR3 coding DNA: TGTGCCTGGAGAGATACAGGGGGCGCAGACTATGGCTACACCTTC. The chain couples TRBV30 to TRBJ1-2, with TRBD1 matching over 9 bases. This CDR3 comprises 15 residues. The junction had 8 bases not matched to a gene; V was cut back by 3 bases and J by 3 bases. CDR1 and CDR2 (germline): GTSNPN, SVGIG (reference sequence).

This chain joins TRBV10-3 and TRBJ1-1; TRBD1 matches 7 bases. Per germline, CDR1 ENHRY and CDR2 SYGVKD. The ends lost 3 bases at V and 8 bases at J; junction bases unmatched: 21. This CDR3 is built from 18 residues. The CDR3 sequence: CAISEGGPVTRGRSEAFF. CDR3 coding DNA: TGTGCCATCAGTGAAGGGGGCCCAGTCACCAGGGGTAGGAGCGAAGCTTTCTTT.

The chain has TRBV11-1 and TRBJ2-7; D perhaps matches TRBD1 (7 bases). The CDR3 covers 15 residues. V lost 5 bases to trimming and J lost 3 bases, with 17 bases between them. Looked up from germline, CDR1 is SGHAT and CDR2 is FQDESV (reference sequence). The CDR3 DNA reads TGTGCCAGCAGCCCCGTCGGGGGACAGATCTACGAGCAGTACTTC. Translation: CASSPVGGQIYEQYF. Full variable domain (outside the CDR3, taken from reference TRBV11-1 and TRBJ2-7): EAEVAQSPRYKITEKSQAVAFWCDPISGHATLYWYRQILGQGPELLVQFQDESVVDDSQLPKDRFSAERLKGVDSTLKIQPAELGDSAMYLCASSPVGGQIYEQYFGPGTRLTVT.

The rearrangement uses TRBV12-5 and TRBJ1-5, with 7 bases that match TRBD1. Germline V gives CDR1 LGHNT, CDR2 FRNRAP. V shed 6 bases, J shed 2 bases, and the junction held 7 bases outside the gene matches. The CDR3 runs 15 residues. The DNA of the CDR3 is TGTGCTAGTGGACGAACAGGGACAGGCAATCAGCCCCAGCATTTT. Its protein is CASGRTGTGNQPQHF.

V usage is TRBV19 and J usage is TRBJ2-5; D is unclear. The CDR3 totals 13 residues. CDR1 is LNHDA, CDR2 SQIVND, per germline (reference sequence). Trimming removed 3 bases at V and 3 bases at J, with 8 bases between. CDR3 residues: CASSIASEETQYF. The CDR3 nucleotides are TGTGCCAGTAGTATCGCCAGCGAAGAGACCCAGTACTTC. The variable domain in full, with the rest retrieved from reference TRBV19 and TRBJ2-5, is DGGITQSPKYLFRKEGQNVTLSCEQNLNHDAMYWYRQDPGQGLRLIYYSQIVNDFQKGDIAEGYSVSREKKESFPLTVTSAQKNPTAFYLCASSIASEETQYFGPGTRLLVL.

The table lists this clone with a few counts. The chain employs TRBV7-2 and TRBJ2-5, with D unresolved. CDR3 length: 15 amino acids. Germline values: CDR1 SGHTA, CDR2 FQGNSA. Trimming stripped 0 bases from V and 3 bases from J, with 11 bases between. CDR3 amino acids: CASSLAPGGEETQYF. CDR3 DNA sequence: TGTGCCAGCAGCTTAGCCCCGGGTGGAGAAGAGACCCAGTACTTC.

This clone was seen a few times. The V call is TRBV11-2, the J call TRBJ1-1; the match to TRBD1 covers 7 bases. This CDR3 is 14 amino acids long. With 5 bases clipped from V and 3 bases from J, the junction kept 6 bases outside the gene matches. Per germline, CDR1 SGHAT and CDR2 FQNNGV. CDR3 residues: CASSTYRGDTEAFF. CDR3 DNA: TGTGCCAGCAGCACCTACAGGGGTGACACTGAAGCTTTCTTT. Together with reference TRBV11-2 and TRBJ1-1, the CDR3 gives the full variable domain: EAGVAQSPRYKIIEKRQSVAFWCNPISGHATLYWYQQILGQGPKLLIQFQNNGVVDDSQLPKDRFSAERLKGVDSTLKIQPAKLEDSAVYLCASSTYRGDTEAFFGQGTRLTVV.

The chain combines TRBV30 with TRBJ2-3; D possibly corresponds to TRBD1 (6 bases). This CDR3 is built from 13 residues. Germline assignment: CDR1 GTSNPN and CDR2 SVGIG (reference sequence). Deletions cut 0 bases from V and 5 bases from J, with 9 bases between. In DNA, the CDR3 is TGTGCCTGGAGTGTAGACAGGCGAGATACGCAGTATTTT. It is translated as CAWSVDRRDTQYF.

This clone has just a few counts. The chain is built from TRBV6-5 and TRBJ1-2; D gene unclear. The CDR3 contains 11 residues. Trimming took 7 bases from V and 8 from J, leaving 11 bases between them. Germline V lookup: CDR1 MNHEY, CDR2 SVGAGI. The CDR3 DNA reads TGTGCCAGCACCTCCGGAGCGGGCTACACCTTC. This gives the protein CASTSGAGYTF.

The J gene is TRBJ1-6, the V gene TRBV30, with TRBD1 matching over 9 bases. The ends lost 7 bases at V and 11 bases at J; junction bases unmatched: 6. The CDR3 runs 12 residues. CDR1 and CDR2 (germline): GTSNPN, SVGIG (reference sequence). The CDR3 loop reads CALRQGVTPLHF. The CDR3 nucleotides are TGTGCCTTAAGACAGGGGGTGACACCCCTCCACTTT.

CDR3 loop: CASSSVSGGAVGQPQHF. CDR3 nucleotides: TGTGCCAGCTCGAGCGTATCAGGGGGTGCAGTGGGTCAGCCCCAGCATTTT. The chain is built from TRBV28 and TRBJ1-5; TRBD1 matches at 7 bases. In germline, CDR1 is MDHEN, CDR2 SYDVKM. V dropped 8 bases and J dropped 6; count of bases not matched to a gene: 19. The CDR3 length is 17 residues.

J is TRBJ2-7 and V is TRBV21-1; TRBD1, the table's D call, lacks a check against the DNA. TRBV21-1 is listed as a pseudogene. This CDR3 is 14 amino acids long. The CDR3 sequence is CASSKGHETNEQYF. In DNA, the CDR3 is TGTGCCAGCAGCAAAGGACATGAGACCAACGAGCAGTACTTC.

The chain combines TRBV28 with TRBJ2-7; no firm D call. Germline-derived CDR1 and CDR2 are MDHEN and SYDVKM. V lost 5 bases and J lost 4, with 3 bases in between. CDR3 length: 10 residues. For the CDR3, the DNA is TGTGCCAGCAGTACTTACGAGCAGTACTTC. Amino acids: CASSTYEQYF.

There are a few counts of this clone. V gene TRBV7-8 combines with J gene TRBJ2-1, with 7 bases matching TRBD2. Trimming took 5 bases from V and 7 from J; bases not matched to a gene: 11. The germline V gene encodes CDR1 SGHVS and CDR2 FQNEAQ. This CDR3 has 15 amino acids. The CDR3 loop is CASSRTSDPRNEQFF. DNA for the CDR3: TGTGCCAGCAGCCGTACTAGCGATCCCAGGAATGAGCAGTTCTTC.

The chain recombines TRBV6-5 with TRBJ1-3; D uncertain. CDR1 and CDR2 (germline): MNHEY, SVGAGI. Trimming stripped 8 bases from V and 4 bases from J, with 6 bases between. This CDR3 region has 11 residues. The DNA of the CDR3 is TGTGCCAGCGGCACGGGAAACACCATATATTTT. It codes for CASGTGNTIYF.

The chain uses TRBV7-2 and TRBJ1-1; possibly TRBD1 for D (6 bases). Trimming took 7 bases from V and 7 from J, leaving 19 bases between them. This CDR3 comprises 14 residues. Germline V gene sequence: CDR1 SGHTA, CDR2 FQGNSA. Here the CDR3 DNA reads TGTGCCAGCACCAAACGAGCGGGGGGCAGTGAAGCTTTCTTT. It yields the protein CASTKRAGGSEAFF.

This clone was picked up a small number of times. The chain recombines TRBV6-1 with TRBJ1-2; 7 bases are shared with TRBD1. In germline, CDR1 is MNHNS, CDR2 SASEGT. With 3 bases clipped from V and 4 bases from J, the junction kept 11 bases outside the gene matches. There are 16 residues in the CDR3. The CDR3 DNA is TGTGCCAGCAGTGACAGGGGGAGAGAAGATGGCTATGGCTACACCTTC. It yields the protein CASSDRGREDGYGYTF.

The gene calls are TRBV5-1 and TRBJ2-3; D uncertain. The CDR3 has 12 amino acids. Germline CDR1 and CDR2: SGHRS and YFSETQ. Trimming removed 2 bases from V and 5 bases from J, with 6 bases in between. CDR3 sequence reads: CASSFAQDTQYF. The CDR3 nucleotides read TGCGCCAGCAGCTTCGCGCAAGATACGCAGTATTTT.

This clone was seen more than once but under ten times. This chain connects TRBV7-2 to TRBJ2-7, with D unclear. V was shortened by 5 bases and J by 2 bases, with 10 bases between the two germline ends. Germline V CDR1 and CDR2: SGHTA, FQGNSA. This CDR3 has 13 residues. The CDR3 DNA follows: TGTGCCAGCAGCGCGGCGAGGCCCTACGAGCAGTACTTC. Protein sequence: CASSAARPYEQYF. Full variable domain (remainder filled in from reference TRBV7-2 and TRBJ2-7): GAGVSQSPSNKVTEKGKDVELRCDPISGHTALYWYRQSLGQGLEFLIYFQGNSAPDKSGLPSDRFSAERTGGSVSTLTIQRTQQEDSAVYLCASSAARPYEQYFGPGTRLTVT.